This entry describes one T cell receptor beta chain. This specimen comes from a study of blood T cells in healthy people across ages. Then a second PCR, running roughly 7 to 11 cycles, was carried out with a sample-barcoded 5' primer and a J-beta primer mix. TCRdb recomputed calls from the 5' RACE reads with MiXCR, one row per CDR3 protein. The top ten hold around 0.75% of the sample, which has around 1,000,000 distinct CDR3 sequences, roughly a quarter seen once. CDR1 SGHTA and CDR2 FQGTGA come from the germline V gene. V shed 5 bases and J 5 bases; nucleotides not matched to a gene: 7. The CDR3 length is 15 residues. The sample was also linked to a second study, of T cells of mothers and their children.

The source is a girl between 2 and 10 years old in good health. This chain joins TRBV7-3 and TRBJ2-1; 9 nucleotides agree with TRBD1. Sequencing input: blood. The CDR3 DNA reads as TGTGCCAGCAGCCTTGGGACAGGGTATAACAATGAGCAGTTCTTC. Encoded protein: CASSLGTGYNNEQFF.